A single sample gave rise to the 30 T cell receptor beta chains below, sequenced in a study of T cell responses to AZD1222 COVID-19 vaccine. The repertoire was sequenced with immunoSEQ multiplex PCR; TCRdb's copy has only in-frame clones and lacks some. The repertoire has 150,000 to 200,000 clones, 94% of them found once; the top ten carry 0.64%. Sequencing was performed on peripheral blood, taken on day 0 of AZD1222 vaccination. The receptors derive from an adult in good health.

This chain uses TRBV5-5 with TRBJ1-3; D is uncertain. The CDR3 totals 14 residues. Germline V lookup: CDR1 SGHKS, CDR2 YYEKEE (reference sequence). The V and J ends lost 3 bases and 0 bases respectively, with 7 bases between them. The CDR3 loop reads CASSSQTSGNTIYF. In DNA, the CDR3 is TGTGCCAGCAGCTCTCAGACCTCTGGAAACACCATATATTTT. Full variable domain (outside the CDR3, taken from reference TRBV5-5 and TRBJ1-3): DAGVTQSPTHLIKTRGQQVTLRCSPISGHKSVSWYQQVLGQGPQFIFQYYEKEERGRGNFPDRFSARQFPNYSSELNVNALLLGDSALYLCASSSQTSGNTIYFGEGSWLTVV.

J is TRBJ2-2 and V is TRBV3-1 (or the pseudogene TRBV3-2), with no clear D. Germline lookup yields CDR1 LGHDT and CDR2 YNNKEL (reference sequence). V dropped 4 bases and J dropped 7 bases, with 7 bases sitting between them. The CDR3 totals 12 residues. The CDR3 sequence is CASSLAGGELFF. The CDR3 DNA reads TGTGCCAGCAGCCTAGCAGGCGGGGAGCTGTTTTTT.

The chain recombines TRBV19 with TRBJ2-7; D not resolved. The CDR3 is 13 residues long. The germline CDR1 and CDR2 sequences are LNHDA and SQIVND (reference sequence). Trimming cost V 7 bases and J 6 bases, with 16 bases left between them. DNA of the CDR3: TGTGCCAGTACGGCAGGCGCTGGTGGCGAGCAGTACTTC. Encoded protein: CASTAGAGGEQYF. The full variable domain, with the rest looked up from reference TRBV19 and TRBJ2-7, is DGGITQSPKYLFRKEGQNVTLSCEQNLNHDAMYWYRQDPGQGLRLIYYSQIVNDFQKGDIAEGYSVSREKKESFPLTVTSAQKNPTAFYLCASTAGAGGEQYFGPGTRLTVT.

The rearrangement uses TRBV27 and TRBJ1-3; a weak D match, TRBD1 (5 bases). Germline-derived CDR1 and CDR2 are MNHEY and SMNVEV (reference sequence). The CDR3 extends over 12 amino acids. Trimming shortened V by 6 bases and J by 2 bases, and 5 bases separated the two germline ends. DNA of the CDR3: TGTGCCAGCAGGGGGGCTGGAAACACCATATATTTT. Protein product: CASRGAGNTIYF.

This CDR3 is CASSESGGRGTTEAFF. CDR3 DNA: TGTGCCAGCAGTGAGTCCGGGGGCAGGGGAACGACTGAAGCTTTCTTT. The chain uses TRBV25-1 and TRBJ1-1; maybe TRBD1 (6 bases). Germline CDR1 and CDR2: MGHDK and SYGVNS. The CDR3 has 16 residues. Trimming pared 3 bases from V and 5 bases from J, leaving 19 bases between.

V and J are TRBV19 and TRBJ1-4; no definite D call. Trimming cost V 1 base and J 6 bases, with 15 bases left between them. Germline lookup yields CDR1 LNHDA and CDR2 SQIVND (reference sequence). This CDR3 contains 16 residues. The CDR3 region has the DNA TGTGCCAGTAGTATAGGAGCGGGGAGGTCTGATGAAAAACTGTTTTTT. This gives the protein CASSIGAGRSDEKLFF.

This clone was counted once. V gene TRBV7-2 combines with J gene TRBJ2-1, with TRBD2 identical over 10 bases. V lost 5 bases, J lost 10 bases, and 17 bases stayed unmatched. The CDR3 runs 17 residues. Germline assignment: CDR1 SGHTA and CDR2 FQGNSA. The CDR3 loop reads CASSTLARLAGEKEQFF. The CDR3 DNA reads as TGTGCCAGCAGCACTCTGGCACGTCTAGCGGGAGAAAAAGAGCAGTTCTTC.

This rearrangement joins TRBV5-5 to TRBJ2-5; 7 positions agree with TRBD1. CDR1 and CDR2 from the germline V gene are SGHKS and YYEKEE (reference sequence). Trimming cost V 1 base and J 0 bases; bases outside gene matches: 3. The CDR3 runs 15 residues. The CDR3, as DNA: TGTGCCAGCAGCTTGTGGGGACAGCACCAAGAGACCCAGTACTTC. Residues: CASSLWGQHQETQYF. The complete variable domain, with remaining parts taken from reference TRBV5-5 and TRBJ2-5, reads DAGVTQSPTHLIKTRGQQVTLRCSPISGHKSVSWYQQVLGQGPQFIFQYYEKEERGRGNFPDRFSARQFPNYSSELNVNALLLGDSALYLCASSLWGQHQETQYFGPGTRLLVL.

DNA for the CDR3: TGTGCCAGCAGAACGGGAGGGCCCCAAGAGACCCAGTACTTC. It yields the protein CASRTGGPQETQYF. The V and J genes are TRBV6-5 and TRBJ2-5; 8 nucleotides align to TRBD2. The V segment lost 6 bases and the J segment 1 base; nucleotides outside the gene matches: 4. The CDR3 is 14 amino acids. The germline gives CDR1 MNHEY, CDR2 SVGAGI.

This clone was recorded once. The chain combines TRBV5-1 with TRBJ2-1, with TRBD1 matching 9 bases. J was trimmed by 15 bases and V by 0 bases; bases with no gene match: 4. Germline CDR1 reads SGHRS; CDR2 reads YFSETQ. This CDR3 has 12 amino acids. CDR3 sequence reads: CASSLGQGDWFF. In DNA form, the CDR3 reads TGCGCCAGCAGCTTGGGACAGGGGGATTGGTTCTTC.

The chain has TRBV11-3 and TRBJ2-1, with D maybe TRBD2 (5 bases). The CDR3 extends over 14 amino acids. Looked up from germline, CDR1 is SGHNT and CDR2 is YENEEA. V lost 1 base and J 5 bases, leaving 9 bases between the germline ends. CDR3 residues: CASSLAGSDNEQFF. The CDR3 DNA reads as TGTGCCAGCAGCTTAGCGGGATCGGACAATGAGCAGTTCTTC.

The chain has TRBV28 and TRBJ1-2; D gene unclear. V was cut by 3 bases and J by 5 bases, with 13 bases left in between. From germline, CDR1 is MDHEN and CDR2 SYDVKM. The CDR3 sequence is 14 residues long. The CDR3 region is CASSLSGFSYGYTF. The DNA of the CDR3 is TGTGCCAGCAGTTTGTCGGGATTCTCATATGGCTACACCTTC.

V and J are TRBV6-5 and TRBJ1-5; tentative D call: TRBD1 (5 bases). CDR1 is MNHEY, CDR2 SVGAGI, per germline. The CDR3 covers 15 residues. V was cut by 5 bases and J by 4 bases, with 15 bases left in between. The DNA for the CDR3 is TGTGCCAGCAGTAGACTCGGGGCCCCTAATCAGCCCCAGCATTTT. Amino acid sequence: CASSRLGAPNQPQHF.

The CDR3 DNA is TGTGCCAGCTCACCATATGGGTTAGACGGGAATCAGCCCCAGCATTTT. It specifies CASSPYGLDGNQPQHF. The V gene is TRBV18, the J gene TRBJ1-5, with unresolved D. The CDR3 extends over 16 amino acids. V was shortened by 2 bases and J by 4 bases, with 15 bases between the two germline ends. In germline, CDR1 is KGHSH, CDR2 LQKENI.

This chain connects TRBV11-2 to TRBJ2-7, with 7 positions matching TRBD2. The germline gives CDR1 SGHAT, CDR2 FQNNGV. Unmatched junction bases numbered 7, after V lost 5 bases and J lost 0 bases. CDR3 length equals 15 residues. The CDR3 DNA reads TGTGCCAGCAGCATTTTAGGCGGGAGCTCCTACGAGCAGTACTTC. Translation gives CASSILGGSSYEQYF.

The CDR3 loop reads CASSSRGLYGYTF. The DNA for the CDR3 is TGTGCCAGCAGCTCAAGGGGCCTCTATGGCTACACCTTC. The chain is built from TRBV7-8 and TRBJ1-2, with D tentatively TRBD1 (5 bases). V shed 4 bases and J shed 4 bases, with 10 bases lying between them. This CDR3 comprises 13 residues. CDR1 SGHVS and CDR2 FQNEAQ come from the germline V gene.

The rearrangement links TRBV4-2 to TRBJ2-6, with 7 nucleotides matching TRBD1. The CDR3 covers 15 residues. Trimming cost V 5 bases and J 4 bases; bases outside gene matches: 5. CDR1 is LGHNA, CDR2 YNFKEQ, per germline. DNA for the CDR3: TGTGCCAGCAGCTTCACAGGGGACGGGGCCAACGTCCTGACTTTC. Translating it yields CASSFTGDGANVLTF.

This chain connects TRBV6-5 to TRBJ1-5; D is uncertain. V lost 2 bases to trimming and J lost 4 bases, with 6 bases between them. Looked up from germline, CDR1 is MNHEY and CDR2 is SVGAGI. The CDR3 is made up of 13 amino acids. CDR3 sequence (DNA): TGTGCCAGCAGTTACAAGGGAAATCAGCCCCAGCATTTT. Protein product: CASSYKGNQPQHF.

With respect to this clone: Other DNA variants within this sample encode the same CDR3. This sequence joins TRBV7-9 and TRBJ1-5; D might be TRBD1 (5 bases). CDR1 and CDR2 from the germline V gene are SEHNR and FQNEAQ (reference sequence). CDR3 size: 12 residues. The V end was cut by 3 bases, the J end by 7 bases, with 7 bases between. For the CDR3, the DNA is TGTGCCAGCAGCTTCCAGGGACAGCCCCAGCATTTT. Protein product: CASSFQGQPQHF.

V is TRBV6-2 or TRBV6-3 and J is TRBJ2-1; D unresolved. CDR3 length: 17 amino acids. Germline values: CDR1 MNHEY, CDR2 SVGEGT. V was cut by 2 bases and J by 0 bases, with 14 bases left in between. The CDR3 protein is CASSYPRLTSSYNEQFF. The CDR3 coding sequence is TGTGCCAGCAGTTACCCCCGGTTGACCAGCTCCTACAATGAGCAGTTCTTC.

This clone was detected only once. The chain has TRBV28 and TRBJ2-1; 8 bases fit TRBD2. CDR1 is MDHEN and CDR2 is SYDVKM in the germline V gene. V gave up 7 bases and J gave up 9 bases; unmatched junction bases: 8. CDR3 length equals 13 residues. CDR3 in DNA: TGTGCCAGCACGGCGGGAGGAAGCAGTGAGCAGTTCTTC. Translated: CASTAGGSSEQFF.

The chain recombines TRBV10-3 with TRBJ2-7; either TRBD1 or TRBD2 may supply D (5 bases each). Trimming removed 11 bases at V and 0 bases at J, with 20 bases between. The germline gives CDR1 ENHRY, CDR2 SYGVKD. This CDR3 is 15 amino acids long. The CDR3 sequence is CAVRSPGTASYEQYF. CDR3 nucleotides: TGTGCCGTCCGGAGCCCCGGGACCGCCTCCTACGAGCAGTACTTC.

The chain employs TRBV6-5 and TRBJ2-2; TRBD2 aligns across 7 bases. Germline CDR1 MNHEY, CDR2 SVGAGI. Trimming at V came to 7 bases and at J to 5 bases, leaving 4 bases not matched to a gene. The CDR3 consists of 13 residues. The CDR3 bases are TGTGCCAGCACCTCGCGGGGGACCGGGGAGCTGTTTTTT. It specifies CASTSRGTGELFF.

The V gene is TRBV5-4, the J gene TRBJ2-1; 8 nucleotides match TRBD1. Germline V gene data show CDR1 as SGHNT and CDR2 as YYREEE (reference sequence). V dropped 4 bases and J dropped 1; count of bases not matched to a gene: 10. This CDR3 is built from 17 residues. CDR3 amino acids: CASSTGTGGLSYNEQFF. CDR3 nucleotide sequence: TGTGCCAGCAGCACTGGCACAGGGGGATTGTCCTACAATGAGCAGTTCTTC.

This clone has only one observation. V usage is TRBV7-9 and J usage is TRBJ1-5, with TRBD1 identical over 7 bases. Germline values: CDR1 SEHNR, CDR2 FQNEAQ (reference sequence). V was clipped by 5 bases and J by 5 bases; unmatched bases: 3. The CDR3 sequence is 13 residues long. CDR3 nucleotides: TGTGCCAGCAGCCCGACAGGGCATCAGCCCCAGCATTTT. Amino acid sequence: CASSPTGHQPQHF.

This clone was observed a single time. This chain uses TRBV23-1 with TRBJ1-2; D unclear. TRBV23-1 is marked as an open reading frame, function uncertain. With 5 bases removed from V and 0 bases from J, the gap between germline ends came to 4 bases. There are 12 residues in the CDR3. The DNA for the CDR3 is TGCGCCAGCAGTTTAGCTAACTATGGCTACACCTTC. Its protein is CASSLANYGYTF.

V and J are TRBV10-2 and TRBJ2-2; 12 bases are shared with TRBD2. J lost 6 bases, V lost 8 bases, and 4 bases had no gene match. The CDR3 is 14 amino acids. Looked up from germline, CDR1 is WSHSY and CDR2 is SAAADI. This chain's CDR3 is CASGLAGRSGELFF. The CDR3 region has the DNA TGCGCCAGCGGACTAGCGGGAAGGTCCGGGGAGCTGTTTTTT.

The gene calls are TRBV28 and TRBJ2-1; tentatively, D is TRBD2 (7 bases). Trimming took off 6 bases at V and 7 bases at J, with 19 bases between the two ends. Germline loops: CDR1 MDHEN, CDR2 SYDVKM. The CDR3 consists of 15 residues. The CDR3 coding sequence is TGTGCCAGCAGAAACTCCGGGGGGCTAGAGAATGAGCAGTTCTTC. Its translation is CASRNSGGLENEQFF.

The rearrangement uses TRBV21-1 and TRBJ2-7; TRBD1, the D gene given by the table, was not confirmed from the DNA. TRBV21-1 is a known pseudogene. There are 14 residues in the CDR3. CDR3 loop: CASSFRDRYYEQYF. CDR3 DNA sequence: TGTGCCAGCAGCTTCCGGGACAGGTACTACGAGCAGTACTTC.

The chain combines TRBV5-6 with TRBJ1-5; weak D call: TRBD1 (5 bases). The CDR3 consists of 14 residues. Trimming left V 2 bases short and J 8 bases short, with 14 bases between. CDR1 and CDR2 (germline): SGHDT, YYEEEE. The CDR3 sequence: CASSFSGPGEPQHF. CDR3 coding DNA: TGTGCCAGCAGCTTTAGTGGGCCGGGGGAGCCCCAGCATTTT.